Given below is one T cell receptor (beta chain) in context. This CDR3 has 13 amino acids. Trimming removed 0 bases from V and 9 bases from J, with 9 bases in between. The germline CDR1 and CDR2 sequences are LGHDT and YNNKEL (reference sequence). The source of the sample is a study of T cell responses to AZD1222 COVID-19 vaccine. The data were produced by immunoSEQ multiplex PCR, yet TCRdb's version contains in-frame clones alone and is incomplete. The sample holds about 200,000 clones; approximately 90% are singletons and the top ten take around 3.6%. The receptor was isolated from an adult who received the AZD1222 COVID-19 vaccine. The sample here was peripheral blood, taken 28 days after the second AZD1222 dose. This chain connects TRBV3-1 (or the pseudogene TRBV3-2) to TRBJ2-1, with D tentatively TRBD2 (5 bases). In DNA, the CDR3 is TGTGCCAGCAGCCAAGAGGCTCGGGGTGAGCAGTTCTTC. Translated, it gives CASSQEARGEQFF.